This note documents a single TCR beta chain sequence. Its binding antigen is unknown. No much larger clone is present one base from it, and per-base qualities are unavailable. The data derive from a study of cytomegalovirus exposure and HLA in healthy donors (dated by TCRdb to 2017 to 2019). For the study in its entirety: In an earlier analysis of 587 of the donors, approximately 300 Gb of sequence data and 95 million to 130 million unique TCR beta sequences from about 180 million T cells were reported. About 280 gigabases of sequencing data and approximately 92 million unique TCR sequences made up an early release that covered several hundred HLA-typed donors. Of the approximately 400 genotyped donors, 65% to 90% fell in the genetic ancestry cluster associated with self-reported Caucasian donors. The study aimed to test whether signatures of past pathogen exposure could be identified by cataloging public T cell receptors. The study used immunosequencing to profile the T cell repertoires of more than 650 subjects and linked those repertoires to cytomegalovirus serostatus. Besides the first cohort of 500 to 700 subjects, a separate validation cohort made up of over a hundred different subjects was used. High-throughput TCR immunosequencing, statistical association of individual TCRs with disease status, and machine learning were combined to predict cytomegalovirus infection status. A later analysis re-examined previously published TCR beta repertoires from 600 to 700 donors and added high-resolution HLA genotyping to investigate patterns of TCR occurrence. The later analysis used no new phenotypic data to find candidate immune exposures, relying instead on TCR beta sequences and their occurrence across donors. An earlier analysis of 500 to 750 of the donors applied high-throughput TCR beta sequencing to assess whether each TCR beta V gene segment acted as functional or pseudogenic. Donor age, sex, ethnicity and CMV serostatus were compiled together with the repertoire data. Genome-wide SNP genotypes for about 65% of the 666 donors were used in a later genetic analysis, which treated that subset as a discovery cohort. Every discovery cohort repertoire had been produced on one sequencing platform. Both class I and class II loci were covered by HLA typing, at four-digit resolution. The number of typed donors differed by locus: roughly 629-640 for A, B, C, DRB1 and DQB1; 522 for DQA1; 606 for DPA1; and some 470 for DPB1. Because of strong linkage in the cohort, roughly five DR-DQ haplotypes were treated as single units for association and clustering. Among approximately 370 genotyped donors of the cohort, an average of approximately 240,000 unique TCR beta nucleotide sequences was sequenced per donor, of which 15% to 20% were non-productive. Study-level results and caveats: In a later analysis, several top co-occurrence clusters were reported to appear linked to parvovirus B19, influenza, CMV and Epstein-Barr virus. A cluster of highly shared sequence variants was judged likely to represent a technical artifact of the sequencing pipeline. In an earlier analysis of some 500 of the donors, most TCR beta V segments were observed in productive rearrangements about 90% or about 30% of the time, broadly matching IMGT annotations. Sequencing depth was assumed to be roughly uniform across donors in the presence/absence analyses, though that assumption may not hold. In a later analysis, TCR association rates were found to vary across HLA loci, with the most associated TCRs seen for DRB1 alleles and the fewest for HLA-C alleles. In vitro tests confirmed that a few of the cytomegalovirus-associated TCR beta chains recognize cytomegalovirus antigens. In a later analysis, most CMV-associated TCR beta chains were found to appear HLA-restricted, with HLA associations seemingly driven largely by CMV exposure. Because the 87-base-pair reads could not distinguish some IMGT-functional V segments, including TRBV6-2 and TRBV6-3, those segments were excluded. It was suggested by the authors that the approach could potentially be generalized to other disease states and immunological phenotypes. CMV serostatus was the only immune exposure information available for the cohort. V-gene and J-gene trimming of TCR beta chains was associated with a missense DCLRE1C variant in a later genetic analysis, and the association was replicated in an independent cohort. In a later analysis, about 17,000 TCR beta sequences were associated with specific HLA alleles at a false discovery rate of 0.05. The cohort was sequenced for TCR beta chains only, and without alpha or paired-chain data the features that could be detected were limited. Linkage disequilibrium might explain the correlated functional status among segregating V segments, but an unknown experimental factor could not be ruled out. The study gave a list of about 170 TCR beta chains associated with cytomegalovirus. About 17 rarely observed V segments, including chromosome 9 orphons, were excluded from the earlier analysis of some 590 of the donors because counts were too low. Strong co-occurrence of HLA alleles, especially DR and DQ, made assigning TCR associations to individual alleles difficult. Compared with equally common non-associated chains, HLA-associated TCR beta chains in a later analysis were more clonally expanded and had lower generation probabilities. Because HLA typing was missing for some donors at each locus, association tests included only the typed subset. The classifier was reported to diagnose cytomegalovirus status with high specificity and sensitivity in both the original cohort and the validation cohort. Most TCR sequences were seen in very few donors, while some public TCRs were found in many individuals. Compared with the approximately 700-donor mean, donors in an Asian-associated ancestry cluster had fewer N-insertions in productive TCRs, according to a later genetic analysis. A further reported finding was that TCR beta sequences accurately predicted the HLA-A and HLA-B alleles for most subjects in the first cohort.

Preparation of the library involved the immunoSEQ multiplex PCR assay. For the multiplex PCR, a mixture combining 60 forward primers for TCR Vbeta segments and 13 reverse primers for TCR Jbeta segments was used. A multiplex PCR assay on genomic DNA amplified the CDR3 region of rearranged TCR beta genes. The Illumina HiSeq System was used to sequence the amplified TCR beta libraries as 87-base-pair reads. In the source study's methods: In a later analysis, some 80 million unique TCR beta chains were counted across the roughly 610 repertoires, and roughly 11 million of these chains were shared by at least two donors. A nearest-neighbor algorithm error-corrected the raw reads and collapsed the reads into unique sequences, merging closely related sequences to remove PCR and sequencing errors. Alignment of CDR3 sequences to IMGT reference sequences was used to assign V, D and J gene segments. For a sequence to be retained, at least a six-nucleotide match to both a V gene segment and a J gene segment was required. A rearrangement counted as productive if the CDR3 had no stop codons and remained in frame with V and J, and every other rearrangement counted as non-productive. CDR3 was defined according to IMGT convention as the region running from the second conserved V-encoded cysteine to the conserved J-encoded phenylalanine. Sequences without an unambiguous match to a single V gene segment were excluded from the earlier analysis of several hundred of the donors. In an earlier analysis of a few hundred of the donors, V segments were called functional above 56.7% productive rearrangements and were called segregating when the between-donor standard deviation exceeded 5%. To diagnose cytomegalovirus status from the catalog of TCR beta chain sequences, a statistical classification framework was built. A later analysis assigned V and J genes by comparing TCR nucleotide sequences with IMGT/GENE-DB human TR gene sequences. Using the TCRdist pipeline, a later analysis assigned CDR3 sequences along with most-parsimonious VDJ recombination scenarios. A later analysis defined each TCR beta chain by its CDR3 amino acid sequence plus V-gene family, and excluded reads lacking a unique V-gene family. A later analysis removed 592 highly shared, low-generation-probability nucleotide sequences to deal with suspected cross-contamination and a sequencing artifact. In a later analysis, a clonal expansion index for each public chain was calculated from normalized within-repertoire ranks of inferred template counts. In a later analysis, generation probabilities were computed with a VDJ recombination model fitted to out-of-frame rearrangements, and the resulting probabilities were checked against IGoR. In a later analysis, TCR-TCR, TCR-HLA and TCR-CMV co-occurrence was scored with hypergeometric tests, and a repertoire-size bias correction was applied to TCR pairs. False discovery rates were estimated in a later analysis by permuting HLA or CMV assignments 20 times. A later analysis grouped co-occurring TCRs with DBSCAN, adding TCRdist sequence similarity when clustering within HLA-allele-positive subsets. Co-occurrence clustering excluded repertoires with fewer than 30,000 or more than 120,000 public chains, plus five with anomalous nucleotide sharing. This immuneACCESS table, as held by TCRdb, lists in-frame sequences with V and J called but not all clones. Of the missing ones, under half trace to an unresolved V gene in checked studies; the others have no known cause. The DNA was the basis for D and trimming; V, J and clone size are from that table. The sample includes 150,000 to 180,000 clones, with 74% observed a single time. About 2% of the sample lies in the top ten.

Reading the germline V gene gives CDR1 SGHAT and CDR2 FQNNGV. Germline trimming amounts to 1 base on V and 2 bases on J, with 6 as the count of junction bases outside the gene matches. The CDR3 measures 16 amino acids from cysteine to phenylalanine. The kept DNA is CDR3 alone, 48 bases in frame from the first base. In total, approximately 690 healthy bone marrow donors made up the cohort. Cohort members were all nominally healthy when sampled, although unrecorded immune exposures were likely present. The donor tested CMV seronegative, placing the donor among the 350 or so seronegative members of the cohort. Each donor provided a peripheral blood sample, and peripheral blood mononuclear cells were used for TCR beta sequencing. Genomic DNA extraction from the blood cell samples was performed with the Qiagen DNeasy Blood Extraction Kit.

In this chain, TRBV11-2 is recombined with TRBJ2-7; 9 bases in the middle match TRBD1. The sequencing sample was made of PBMCs. The sequence was obtained from a man aged 25 to 40 in good health and CMV-seronegative. CDR3 region: CASSLVAGQGPYEQYF. The base sequence is TGTGCCAGCAGCTTAGTCGCCGGACAGGGGCCCTACGAGCAGTACTTC.